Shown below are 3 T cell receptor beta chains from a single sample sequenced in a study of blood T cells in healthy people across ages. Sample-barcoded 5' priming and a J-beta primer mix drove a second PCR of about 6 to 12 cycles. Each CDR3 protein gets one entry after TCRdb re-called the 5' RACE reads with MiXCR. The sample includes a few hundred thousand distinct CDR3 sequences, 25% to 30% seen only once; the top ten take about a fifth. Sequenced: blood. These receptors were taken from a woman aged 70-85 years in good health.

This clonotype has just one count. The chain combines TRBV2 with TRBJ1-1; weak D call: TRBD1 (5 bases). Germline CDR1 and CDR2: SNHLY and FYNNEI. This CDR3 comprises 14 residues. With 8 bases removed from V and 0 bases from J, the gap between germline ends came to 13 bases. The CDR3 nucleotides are TGTGCCAGCGGGGGTGGGAACATGAACACTGAAGCTTTCTTT. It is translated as CASGGGNMNTEAFF.

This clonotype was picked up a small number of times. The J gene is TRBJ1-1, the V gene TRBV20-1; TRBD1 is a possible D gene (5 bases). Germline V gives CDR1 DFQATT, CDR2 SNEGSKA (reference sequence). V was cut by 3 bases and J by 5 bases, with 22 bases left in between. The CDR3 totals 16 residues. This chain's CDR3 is CSASDRGGSFLTEAFF. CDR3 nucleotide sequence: TGCAGTGCTAGTGACCGGGGCGGCTCTTTTCTTACTGAAGCTTTCTTT.

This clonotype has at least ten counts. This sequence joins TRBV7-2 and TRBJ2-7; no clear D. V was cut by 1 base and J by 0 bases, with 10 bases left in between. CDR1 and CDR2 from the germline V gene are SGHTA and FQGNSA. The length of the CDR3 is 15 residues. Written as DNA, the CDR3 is TGTGCCAGCAGCTTAGATTGGGGAAGCTCCTACGAGCAGTACTTC. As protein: CASSLDWGSSYEQYF.